One and the same sample provided the 9 T cell receptor beta chains below, sequenced in a study of blood T cells in healthy people across ages. Next came a second PCR, run for 7 to 11 cycles, which used a sample-barcoded 5' primer along with a J-beta primer mix. MiXCR, run by TCRdb on the 5' RACE reads, gives a single entry per CDR3 protein. The repertoire has approximately 800,000 distinct CDR3 sequences, 55% to 65% of them found once; the top ten carry roughly 25%. The sample taken for sequencing was blood. Receptors originate from a man aged 30 to 39 in good health.

The genes are TRBV20-1 and TRBJ2-5; 7 bases are a match to TRBD2. The trim removed 3 bases at V and 3 bases at J, leaving 1 base unmatched. The V gene's germline CDR1 is DFQATT and CDR2 SNEGSKA (reference sequence). The CDR3 consists of 12 residues. The CDR3: CSASRGEETQYF. DNA for the CDR3: TGCAGTGCTAGCCGGGGGGAAGAGACCCAGTACTTC.

J is TRBJ2-7 and V is TRBV27; the D gene is possibly TRBD1 (5 bases). The closer fit of TRBJ2-5 to the DNA end suggests the J call may be wrong. Germline CDR1 reads MNHEY; CDR2 reads SMNVEV (reference sequence). The length of the CDR3 is 14 residues. CDR3 protein: CASSLEGAEKTQYF. The CDR3 DNA sequence: TGTGCCAGCAGTTTAGAAGGGGCCGAAAAGACCCAGTACTTC.

This clonotype was found a few times. This CDR3 is CSARGRANYEQYF. In DNA form, the CDR3 reads TGCAGTGCTAGGGGACGGGCCAACTACGAGCAGTACTTC. The genes are TRBV20-1 and TRBJ2-7; D tentatively reads TRBD1 or TRBD2 (5 bases each). This CDR3 is built from 13 residues. The germline V gene encodes CDR1 DFQATT and CDR2 SNEGSKA (reference sequence). V lost 3 bases and J 3 bases, leaving 12 bases between the germline ends.

V gene TRBV29-1 combines with J gene TRBJ2-5, with a possible D match to TRBD2 (6 bases). TRBJ2-7 explains the end of the DNA better; the J call may be wrong. This CDR3 contains 12 residues. Germline lookup yields CDR1 SQVTM and CDR2 ANQGSEA. The CDR3 loop reads CSVHPGGYEQYF. CDR3 in DNA: TGCAGCGTTCACCCTGGGGGGTACGAGCAGTACTTC.

This clonotype was found once. The chain has TRBV7-2 and TRBJ2-1; the D is unclear. The V gene's germline CDR1 is SGHTA and CDR2 FQGNSA. The CDR3 spans 12 residues. Deletions cut 5 bases from V and 7 bases from J, with 9 bases between. This CDR3 is CASSPSVNEQFF. The CDR3 bases are TGTGCCAGCAGCCCCAGCGTGAATGAGCAGTTCTTC.

The chain links TRBV3-1 to TRBJ2-5; D tentatively fits TRBD1 or TRBD2 (5 bases each). V lost 4 bases to trimming and J lost 2 bases, with 14 bases between them. This CDR3 is built from 15 residues. The germline gives CDR1 LGHDT, CDR2 YNNKEL (reference sequence). The CDR3 DNA reads as TGTGCCAGCAGCCCTACCAAAGAGGGGCAAGAGACCCAGTACTTC. Translating gives CASSPTKEGQETQYF.

Of note for this clonotype: Germline and junction disagree at one end, which may indicate a read error. This sequence joins TRBV28 and TRBJ1-6, with D possibly matching TRBD1 (5 bases). Germline V gene lookup returns CDR1 MDHEN and CDR2 SYDVKM. The length of the CDR3 is 15 residues. The CDR3 region has the DNA TGTGCCAACAGTTCCTTGACAGCGCTCAATTCACCCCTCCACTTT. Translation: CANSSLTALNSPLHF.

This chain connects TRBV6-2 or TRBV6-3 to TRBJ2-1; 8 nucleotides line up with TRBD2. With 2 bases clipped from V and 15 bases from J, the junction kept 9 bases outside the gene matches. Germline-derived CDR1 and CDR2 are MNHEY and SVGEGT. The CDR3 has 13 amino acids. CDR3 sequence (DNA): TGTGCCAGCAGTTACATAGCGGGGAGCCAGGGGTTCTTC. Residues: CASSYIAGSQGFF.

The gene calls are TRBV11-3 and TRBJ2-6, with D possibly being TRBD1 (6 bases). Per the germline V gene, CDR1 is SGHNT and CDR2 is YENEEA. This CDR3 comprises 16 residues. V gave up 5 bases and J gave up 4 bases, with 15 bases separating them. CDR3 sequence (DNA): TGTGCCAGCAGCATGGGCAGGGGAATAGGGGCCAACGTCCTGACTTTC. It encodes CASSMGRGIGANVLTF.